The 15 T cell receptor beta chains given below trace back to one sample, sequenced in a study of blood T cell repertoires in COVID-19. The assay was immunoSEQ multiplex PCR, and TCRdb's table has in-frame clones only and misses some. The repertoire has about 220,000 clones, 65% to 85% of them found once; the top ten carry roughly 8.2%. Sequencing was carried out using peripheral blood. The receptors were gathered from a woman between 45 and 65 years old with acute or convalescent COVID-19.

There are a few counts of this clone. This chain connects TRBV4-1 to TRBJ1-5, with unresolved D. V was trimmed by 7 bases and J by 3 bases, leaving 16 bases between them. Germline assignment: CDR1 MGHRA and CDR2 YSYEKL. The CDR3 sequence is 15 residues long. The CDR3 sequence: CASTPGPGDNQPQHF. The CDR3 DNA reads as TGCGCCAGCACCCCCGGGCCCGGGGACAATCAGCCCCAGCATTTT.

V is TRBV4-2 and J is TRBJ2-6, with 7 bases aligning to TRBD2. The J segment lost 1 base and the V segment lost 0 bases, leaving 6 bases of the junction unmatched. This CDR3 spans 18 amino acids. CDR1 and CDR2 (germline): LGHNA, YNFKEQ. The CDR3 region is CASSQDASGLSGANVLTF. DNA for the CDR3: TGTGCCAGCAGCCAAGACGCTAGCGGTCTTTCTGGGGCCAACGTCCTGACTTTC.

The CDR3 loop reads CASSSSGYAKNIQYF. CDR3 coding DNA: TGTGCCAGCAGTAGTAGCGGGTATGCCAAAAACATTCAGTACTTC. V gene TRBV28 combines with J gene TRBJ2-4; 7 positions agree with TRBD2. Germline V gene lookup returns CDR1 MDHEN and CDR2 SYDVKM. V shed 5 bases, J shed 1 base, and the junction held 5 bases outside the gene matches. This CDR3 spans 15 amino acids.

The chain is built from TRBV24-1 and TRBJ1-3, with a weak D call TRBD1 (6 bases). V was trimmed by 2 bases and J by 3 bases, leaving 16 bases between them. This CDR3 is 17 amino acids long. Germline V gene sequence: CDR1 KGHDR, CDR2 SFDVKD. The DNA of the CDR3 is TGTGCCACCAGTGATTCGTTGGGGGGGCCAGATGGAAACACCATATATTTT. Amino acids: CATSDSLGGPDGNTIYF.

CDR3 bases: TGTGCCACCAAATTATCGGGACAGCACTATGGCTACACCTTC. Its translation is CATKLSGQHYGYTF. This rearrangement joins TRBV2 to TRBJ1-2; 7 bases agree with TRBD1. J lost 3 bases, V lost 10 bases, and 11 bases had no gene match. This CDR3 has 14 amino acids. From germline, CDR1 is SNHLY and CDR2 FYNNEI.

This chain connects TRBV5-1 to TRBJ2-7; weak D call: TRBD2 (6 bases). The CDR3 is made up of 14 amino acids. Germline-derived CDR1 and CDR2 are SGHRS and YFSETQ. Trimming cost V 5 bases and J 0 bases, with 12 bases left between them. The DNA of the CDR3 is TGCGCCAGCAGATCGGGACTCGACTCCTACGAGCAGTACTTC. It specifies CASRSGLDSYEQYF.

The chain joins TRBV5-1 to TRBJ2-5; 8 nucleotides align to TRBD1. The germline V gene has CDR1 SGHRS and CDR2 YFSETQ. The CDR3 has 15 residues. V gave up 3 bases and J gave up 2 bases; unmatched junction bases: 6. CDR3 sequence reads: CASSYQGARQETQYF. The CDR3 DNA reads TGCGCCAGCAGCTATCAGGGGGCACGTCAAGAGACCCAGTACTTC.

The chain combines TRBV9 with TRBJ1-5; 7 bases are a match to TRBD1. The V gene's germline CDR1 is SGDLS and CDR2 YYNGEE. The CDR3 spans 14 residues. The V gene end was trimmed by 3 bases and the J gene end by 7 bases; junction bases not matched to a gene: 7. The CDR3 loop is CASSERQGGQPQHF. CDR3 nucleotides: TGTGCCAGCAGCGAAAGACAGGGAGGCCAGCCCCAGCATTTT.

The gene calls are TRBV27 and TRBJ2-3; D may be TRBD2 (5 bases). From germline, CDR1 is MNHEY and CDR2 SMNVEV (reference sequence). V lost 3 bases and J lost 0, with 13 bases in between. This CDR3 has 16 residues. CDR3 bases: TGTGCCAGCAGTTTCTCCCCTAGCACTAGCACAGATACGCAGTATTTT. Residues: CASSFSPSTSTDTQYF.

The genes are TRBV10-2 and TRBJ2-7; 11 bases match TRBD2. V lost 6 bases, J lost 2 bases, and 6 bases stayed unmatched. Germline V CDR1 and CDR2: WSHSY, SAAADI. The CDR3 runs to 15 residues. The CDR3 DNA reads TGCGCCAGCAGACCAGGGACTAGCGGAACCTACGAGCAGTACTTC. Protein product: CASRPGTSGTYEQYF.

This sequence joins TRBV29-1 and TRBJ2-7; 8 bases are shared with TRBD1. Germline V gives CDR1 SQVTM, CDR2 ANQGSEA. The length of the CDR3 is 15 residues. V lost 3 bases, J lost 1 base, and 8 bases stayed unmatched. The CDR3 loop is CSVEGSRTGSYEQYF. CDR3 DNA sequence: TGCAGCGTTGAGGGATCCAGGACAGGGTCCTACGAGCAGTACTTC.

The chain is built from TRBV6-5 and TRBJ2-7; a weak D match, TRBD2 (6 bases). V was clipped by 0 bases and J by 5 bases, with 11 bases between them. Germline values: CDR1 MNHEY, CDR2 SVGAGI. The CDR3 is 14 amino acids. The CDR3 protein is CASSYSHGSDEQYF. CDR3 nucleotide sequence: TGTGCCAGCAGTTACTCGCACGGGAGCGACGAGCAGTACTTC.

This chain connects TRBV2 to TRBJ1-4, with a possible D match to TRBD1 (6 bases). Germline V gives CDR1 SNHLY, CDR2 FYNNEI. The CDR3 consists of 18 residues. V shed 5 bases and J shed 1 base, with 20 bases lying between them. Written as DNA, the CDR3 is TGTGCCAGCAGTCCCCACAGGGAGAGTCATGTAACTAATGAAAAACTGTTTTTT. This sequence encodes CASSPHRESHVTNEKLFF.

The chain carries TRBV6-1 and TRBJ1-4; a possible D gene is TRBD1 (5 bases). Trimming took off 1 base at V and 0 bases at J, with 12 bases between the two ends. There are 17 residues in the CDR3. CDR1 and CDR2 from the germline V gene are MNHNS and SASEGT. The CDR3: CASSEDVMTATNEKLFF. CDR3 DNA: TGTGCCAGCAGTGAAGATGTTATGACAGCAACTAATGAAAAACTGTTTTTT.

This rearrangement joins TRBV2 to TRBJ2-1; 12 bases are a match to TRBD2. This CDR3 region has 16 residues. CDR1 and CDR2 (germline): SNHLY, FYNNEI. V was pared by 6 bases and J by 7 bases, with 10 bases of the junction left unmatched. CDR3 in DNA: TGTGCCAGCAGCATAATGACTAGCGGGAGTGAAAATGAGCAGTTCTTC. Translating it yields CASSIMTSGSENEQFF.